One sample yielded the 19 T cell receptor beta chains listed below, sequenced in a study of T cell changes during pregnancy in multiple sclerosis. This table comes from immunoSEQ multiplex PCR, and its TCRdb copy is limited to in-frame clones, with some not included. The repertoire includes 50,000 to 70,000 clones, about nine tenths of them detected once, and 2% to 2.5% sits in the top ten. The specimen was peripheral blood, collected in the third trimester of pregnancy. Source of these receptors: a female donor in good health, enrolled as a control in a pregnancy study.

This clone has just a few counts. The chain links TRBV2 to TRBJ1-1; 7 bases align to TRBD1. Germline V gives CDR1 SNHLY, CDR2 FYNNEI. After removal of 7 bases from V and 7 bases from J, the junction contained 12 bases not matched to a gene. This CDR3 is built from 14 residues. CDR3 amino acids: CASNFQTGRGEAFF. The CDR3 nucleotides read TGTGCCAGCAATTTCCAGACAGGGAGAGGTGAAGCTTTCTTT. The whole variable domain, filled in from reference TRBV2 and TRBJ1-1, reads EPEVTQTPSHQVTQMGQEVILRCVPISNHLYFYWYRQILGQKVEFLVSFYNNEISEKSEIFDDQFSVERPDGSNFTLKIRSTKLEDSAMYFCASNFQTGRGEAFFGQGTRLTVV.

This chain connects TRBV7-9 to TRBJ2-5; 7 bases map to TRBD2. The ends lost 1 base at V and 2 bases at J; junction bases unmatched: 4. Germline V gene sequence: CDR1 SEHNR, CDR2 FQNEAQ (reference sequence). The CDR3 extends over 15 amino acids. CDR3 protein: CASSLGQGLQETQYF. The CDR3 DNA sequence: TGTGCCAGCAGCTTAGGGCAGGGACTACAAGAGACCCAGTACTTC.

The chain employs TRBV9 and TRBJ1-2; weak D call: TRBD1 (6 bases). The CDR3 covers 11 residues. The V end was cut by 5 bases, the J end by 7 bases, with 9 bases between. Looked up from germline, CDR1 is SGDLS and CDR2 is YYNGEE. CDR3 amino acids: CASSKGGGYTF. DNA of the CDR3: TGTGCCAGCAGTAAAGGGGGTGGCTACACCTTC.

This clone was observed once. The V gene is TRBV18, the J gene TRBJ2-7; D might be TRBD2 (6 bases). There are 13 residues in the CDR3. V gave up 6 bases and J gave up 3 bases, with 12 bases separating them. The germline V gene encodes CDR1 KGHSH and CDR2 LQKENI. The CDR3 here is CASSTAEGYEQYF. CDR3 sequence (DNA): TGTGCCAGCTCGACCGCGGAGGGCTACGAGCAGTACTTC. The variable domain in full, completed from reference TRBV18 and TRBJ2-7, reads NAGVMQNPRHLVRRRGQEARLRCSPMKGHSHVYWYRQLPEEGLKFMVYLQKENIIDESGMPKERFSAEFPKEGPSILRIQQVVRGDSAAYFCASSTAEGYEQYFGPGTRLTVT.

The rearrangement links TRBV7-9 to TRBJ2-7; TRBD2 is a possible D gene (5 bases). Per germline, CDR1 SEHNR and CDR2 FQNEAQ (reference sequence). The germline V and J ends were trimmed by 8 bases and 3 bases, with 14 bases remaining between them. This CDR3 region has 13 residues. The CDR3 sequence is CASGPRGNYEQYF. CDR3 in DNA: TGTGCCAGCGGTCCCCGAGGGAACTACGAGCAGTACTTC.

The V call is TRBV10-3, the J call TRBJ2-5; 7 nucleotides match TRBD2. Germline V gene lookup returns CDR1 ENHRY and CDR2 SYGVKD. J gave up 1 base and V 6 bases, and 5 bases lay outside the gene matches. The CDR3 totals 14 residues. The CDR3 loop is CAIRGGKGQETQYF. DNA for the CDR3: TGTGCCATCAGGGGGGGGAAGGGCCAAGAGACCCAGTACTTC.

The chain combines TRBV14 with TRBJ2-7; D may be TRBD1 (5 bases). CDR1 and CDR2 from the germline V gene are SGHDN and FVKESK. Trimming shortened V by 4 bases and J by 7 bases, and 11 bases separated the two germline ends. The CDR3 length is 12 residues. The CDR3 DNA reads TGTGCCAGCAGCCCAGGGAATCGGGAGCAGTACTTC. It encodes CASSPGNREQYF.

V gene TRBV6-5 combines with J gene TRBJ2-3, with 10 bases matching TRBD2. Unmatched junction bases numbered 6, after V lost 4 bases and J lost 5 bases. The CDR3 has 15 amino acids. The germline V gene has CDR1 MNHEY and CDR2 SVGAGI. The CDR3, as DNA: TGTGCCAGCAGTTTCCTAGCGGGAGATGGAGATACGCAGTATTTT. Translation gives CASSFLAGDGDTQYF.

The chain employs TRBV6-5 and TRBJ1-3; 7 bases are a match to TRBD1. The CDR3 has 15 residues. Germline CDR1 MNHEY, CDR2 SVGAGI. Trimming removed 5 bases from V and 0 bases from J; junction bases left unmatched: 4. The CDR3 sequence is CASSGDRSSGNTIYF. CDR3 DNA sequence: TGTGCCAGCAGTGGGGACAGAAGCTCTGGAAACACCATATATTTT.

The V and J genes are TRBV4-1 and TRBJ2-1; D is unresolved. Trimming left V 4 bases short and J 6 bases short, with 13 bases between. The germline V gene has CDR1 MGHRA and CDR2 YSYEKL. This CDR3 spans 14 amino acids. The DNA of the CDR3 is TGCGCCAGCAGCCTAGGCTGGAGACGCAATGAGCAGTTCTTC. Protein product: CASSLGWRRNEQFF.

The V gene is TRBV7-9, the J gene TRBJ1-1, with TRBD1 matching over 9 bases. The CDR3 totals 17 residues. The trim removed 4 bases at V and 1 base at J, leaving 10 bases unmatched. Germline V gene data show CDR1 as SEHNR and CDR2 as FQNEAQ (reference sequence). The CDR3 nucleotides read TGTGCCAGCAGCTCGAGGACAGGGGCCTTTGCGAACACTGAAGCTTTCTTT. Amino acid sequence: CASSSRTGAFANTEAFF.

The J gene is TRBJ1-1, the V gene TRBV27; D may be TRBD1 (6 bases). This CDR3 has 15 residues. Trimming took off 5 bases at V and 5 bases at J, with 18 bases between the two ends. Looked up from germline, CDR1 is MNHEY and CDR2 is SMNVEV (reference sequence). The CDR3 sequence: CASSQRGGAETEAFF. The CDR3, as DNA: TGTGCCAGCAGTCAGCGAGGGGGGGCTGAGACTGAAGCTTTCTTT.

The chain combines TRBV6-1 with TRBJ2-5, with a weak D call TRBD2 (6 bases). The V end was cut by 1 base, the J end by 3 bases, with 15 bases between. CDR1 MNHNS and CDR2 SASEGT come from the germline V gene. CDR3 length equals 16 residues. The CDR3 DNA reads as TGTGCCAGCAGTGAAGTAGAAACGGGAGCCGAAGAGACCCAGTACTTC. Translated, it gives CASSEVETGAEETQYF.

This chain joins TRBV6-1 and TRBJ2-7, with 11 positions matching TRBD2. CDR3 length equals 20 residues. CDR1 and CDR2 (germline): MNHNS, SASEGT. V dropped 4 bases and J dropped 1; count of bases not matched to a gene: 18. CDR3 sequence reads: CASSGQDLTSGDTDSYEQYF. The CDR3 DNA reads as TGTGCCAGCAGTGGCCAGGATTTGACTAGCGGGGACACTGATTCCTACGAGCAGTACTTC.

CDR3 bases: TGTGCCAGCAGCGCGACAGACGCAACTAATGAAAAACTGTTTTTT. Its translation: CASSATDATNEKLFF. The rearrangement joins TRBV5-5 to TRBJ1-4, with D perhaps TRBD1 (5 bases). The V end lost 4 bases, the J end lost 0 bases, and 10 bases lay between the germline ends. The germline V gene has CDR1 SGHKS and CDR2 YYEKEE (reference sequence). This CDR3 region has 15 residues.

The chain has TRBV4-1 and TRBJ2-2; 10 positions agree with TRBD1. Trimming at V came to 8 bases and at J to 5 bases, leaving 5 bases not matched to a gene. Germline assignment: CDR1 MGHRA and CDR2 YSYEKL. The CDR3 is made up of 14 amino acids. In DNA form, the CDR3 reads TGCGCCAGCCGTTCGGGACAGGGGACCGGGGAGCTGTTTTTT. Protein: CASRSGQGTGELFF.

As DNA, the CDR3 is TGCGCCAGCAGCCTTGATGGACAGGCGTTATATGGCTACACCTTC. It is translated as CASSLDGQALYGYTF. The rearrangement links TRBV5-1 to TRBJ1-2; 7 bases agree with TRBD1. The V segment lost 4 bases and the J segment 5 bases; nucleotides outside the gene matches: 11. Germline V CDR1 and CDR2: SGHRS, YFSETQ. This CDR3 contains 15 residues.

The rearrangement uses TRBV6-1 and TRBJ2-1, with D possibly being TRBD1 (6 bases). CDR1 is MNHNS and CDR2 is SASEGT in the germline V gene. V gave up 1 base and J gave up 0 bases, with 7 bases separating them. The CDR3 has 15 residues. CDR3 region: CASSEGGGSYNEQFF. DNA of the CDR3: TGTGCCAGCAGTGAAGGAGGGGGCTCCTACAATGAGCAGTTCTTC.

The rearrangement links TRBV11-1 to TRBJ2-1; 11 nucleotides line up with TRBD2. The CDR3 loop spans 14 amino acids. CDR1 SGHAT and CDR2 FQDESV come from the germline V gene (reference sequence). V gave up 5 bases and J gave up 9 bases; unmatched junction bases: 6. CDR3 protein: CASSLSGGAGEQFF. For the CDR3, the DNA is TGTGCCAGCAGCCTTAGCGGGGGGGCGGGTGAGCAGTTCTTC. Full variable domain (missing parts from reference TRBV11-1 and TRBJ2-1): EAEVAQSPRYKITEKSQAVAFWCDPISGHATLYWYRQILGQGPELLVQFQDESVVDDSQLPKDRFSAERLKGVDSTLKIQPAELGDSAMYLCASSLSGGAGEQFFGPGTRLTVL.